A selection of T cell receptor beta chains follows, all from one sample in a study of T-cell reconstitution after alpha-beta-depleted transplantation in children. TCRdb reprocessed the PCR reads via MiXCR and lists one record per CDR3 protein. The sample has 450,000 to 700,000 distinct CDR3 sequences, 27% seen once; the top ten hold 30% to 45%. The material was PBMCs, obtained before TCRalphabeta/CD19-depleted stem cell transplant. The source of these receptors is a boy in the first two years of life with Wiskott-Aldrich syndrome, due to receive a stem cell transplant. Both conserved end residues are part of each CDR3. D genes are given only for firm matches. Where a row states a size, it is once, few, many or the class of an expanded clone; other rows omit it.

J gene: TRBJ2-5; D gene: NA; clone size: NA; V gene: TRBV30; CDR3 DNA: TGTGCCTGGAGTGACGGCAGCCTGGGGTGGAGAGAGACCCAGTACTTC; CDR3 protein: CAWSDGSLGWRETQYF
J gene: TRBJ2-5; D gene: NA; clone size: few; V gene: TRBV7-2; CDR3 DNA: TGTGCCAGCAGCTCCAGGCGGGCAGTAGCCGAGACCCAGTACTTC; CDR3 protein: CASSSRRAVAETQYF
J gene: TRBJ2-1; D gene: TRBD2; clone size: NA; V gene: TRBV24-1; CDR3 DNA: TGTGCCACCAGTGATTCAATTCCGGGACTAGCGGGAGGGCCCCTAAATGAGCAGTTCTTC; CDR3 protein: CATSDSIPGLAGGPLNEQFF
J gene: TRBJ2-3; D gene: TRBD2; clone size: NA; V gene: TRBV5-6; CDR3 DNA: TGTGCCAGCAGACCTGGACTAGCGGGAGGAATAGATACGCAGTATTTT; CDR3 protein: CASRPGLAGGIDTQYF
J gene: TRBJ2-3; D gene: NA; clone size: few; V gene: TRBV20-1; CDR3 DNA: TGCAGTGCTGGGACTCGGGCGGATACGCAGTATTTT; CDR3 protein: CSAGTRADTQYF
J gene: TRBJ1-3; D gene: NA; clone size: NA; V gene: TRBV3-1; CDR3 DNA: TGTGCCAGCAGCCAAGATGACGGCTCTGGAAACACCATATATTTT; CDR3 protein: CASSQDDGSGNTIYF
J gene: TRBJ2-1; D gene: NA; clone size: NA; V gene: TRBV5-8; CDR3 DNA: TGTGCCAGACGTTCCAGGGGAATAAGGTACAATGAGCAGTTCTTC; CDR3 protein: CARRSRGIRYNEQFF
J gene: TRBJ2-2; D gene: TRBD1; clone size: NA; V gene: TRBV29-1; CDR3 DNA: TGCAGCGTTGAGGCCGGAACAGGGGGTAACACCGGGGAGCTGTTTTTT; CDR3 protein: CSVEAGTGGNTGELFF
J gene: TRBJ2-3; D gene: NA; clone size: NA; V gene: TRBV28; CDR3 DNA: TGTGCCAGCAGCGAAGACGGGACGGATTGGCCGTATTTT; CDR3 protein: CASSEDGTDWPYF
J gene: TRBJ1-2; D gene: NA; clone size: NA; V gene: TRBV10-3; CDR3 DNA: TGTGCCATCAGTGTCTGGGGGAACTATGGCTACACCTTC; CDR3 protein: CAISVWGNYGYTF
J gene: TRBJ2-6; D gene: TRBD2; clone size: NA; V gene: TRBV7-2; CDR3 DNA: TGTGCCAGCAGCTTAGTCCCTAGCGGGACTGGGGCCAACGTCCTGACTTTC; CDR3 protein: CASSLVPSGTGANVLTF
J gene: TRBJ1-6; D gene: NA; clone size: NA; V gene: TRBV20-1; CDR3 DNA: TGCAGTGCTAGAATGATCTCCTATAATTCACCCCTCCACTTT; CDR3 protein: CSARMISYNSPLHF
J gene: TRBJ1-1; D gene: NA; clone size: few; V gene: TRBV27; CDR3 DNA: TGTGCCAGCAGTTTATCGATGCCAGGGTGGAAGGACACTGAAGCTTTCTTT; CDR3 protein: CASSLSMPGWKDTEAFF
J gene: TRBJ2-1; D gene: NA; clone size: NA; V gene: TRBV5-1; CDR3 DNA: TGCGCCAGCATCGAAGGCCAAGAGGCTGGTGAGCAGTTCTTC; CDR3 protein: CASIEGQEAGEQFF
J gene: TRBJ2-1; D gene: NA; clone size: few; V gene: TRBV3-1; CDR3 DNA: TGTGCCAGCAGCCACCCAGACGGGGACAATGAGCAGTTCTTC; CDR3 protein: CASSHPDGDNEQFF
J gene: TRBJ2-3; D gene: TRBD1; clone size: NA; V gene: TRBV5-1; CDR3 DNA: TGCGCCAGCAGTGACAGGGGCCTTAGCACAGATCCGCAGTATTTT; CDR3 protein: CASSDRGLSTDPQYF
J gene: TRBJ2-3; D gene: NA; clone size: few; V gene: TRBV20-1; CDR3 DNA: TGCAGTGCTTGGAGTTCCACAGATACGCAGTATTTT; CDR3 protein: CSAWSSTDTQYF
J gene: TRBJ2-5; D gene: TRBD2; clone size: few; V gene: TRBV27; CDR3 DNA: TGTGCCAGCAGTTTATCCGGGAGGGTACTCCAAGAGACCCAGTACTTC; CDR3 protein: CASSLSGRVLQETQYF
J gene: TRBJ2-7; D gene: TRBD2; clone size: NA; V gene: TRBV5-5; CDR3 DNA: TGTGCCAGCAGCTTGGGGCTAGCGGGAGACCCCTCCTACGAGCAGTACTTC; CDR3 protein: CASSLGLAGDPSYEQYF
J gene: TRBJ1-6; D gene: NA; clone size: few; V gene: TRBV15; CDR3 DNA: TGTGCCACCAGCAGAGATCCAAGGCGATCATTAGGGGTCATTCTGACAAATTCACCCCTCCACTTT; CDR3 protein: CATSRDPRRSLGVILTNSPLHF
J gene: TRBJ1-5; D gene: NA; clone size: NA; V gene: TRBV20-1; CDR3 DNA: TGCAGTGTCTCTACCGACACACGGACCTATAGCAATCAGCCCCAGCATTTT; CDR3 protein: CSVSTDTRTYSNQPQHF
J gene: TRBJ2-7; D gene: NA; clone size: NA; V gene: TRBV5-1; CDR3 DNA: TGCGACAGCAGCTCTTGGGGGACTCGGGAAGACGAGCAGTACTTC; CDR3 protein: CDSSSWGTREDEQYF
J gene: TRBJ1-1; D gene: NA; clone size: NA; V gene: TRBV4-1; CDR3 DNA: TGCGCCAGCAGCCAAGTGTTTGACGGGGGGAACACTGAAGCTTTCTTT; CDR3 protein: CASSQVFDGGNTEAFF
J gene: TRBJ2-5; D gene: NA; clone size: NA; V gene: TRBV7-2; CDR3 DNA: TGTGCCAGCAGCCTCAGACGCAGGTTCATGGAGACCCAGTACTTC; CDR3 protein: CASSLRRRFMETQYF
J gene: TRBJ1-2; D gene: TRBD1; clone size: NA; V gene: TRBV29-1; CDR3 DNA: TGCAGCGTAGGAGGGACAGGGGGAAACTATGGCTACACCTTC; CDR3 protein: CSVGGTGGNYGYTF
J gene: TRBJ2-7; D gene: TRBD1; clone size: few; V gene: TRBV18; CDR3 DNA: TGTGCCAGCTCACGGCGGGTCCCAGGGGGAAGCGAGCAGTACTTC; CDR3 protein: CASSRRVPGGSEQYF
J gene: TRBJ2-1; D gene: TRBD2; clone size: NA; V gene: TRBV27; CDR3 DNA: TGTGCCAGCAGTTCAACTAGCGGGAGTCTCGATGAGCAGTTCTTC; CDR3 protein: CASSSTSGSLDEQFF
J gene: TRBJ2-1; D gene: NA; clone size: NA; V gene: TRBV5-1; CDR3 DNA: TGCGCCAGCAGCTTGGACTCCGGGCGTACGGATGAGCAGTTCTTC; CDR3 protein: CASSLDSGRTDEQFF
J gene: TRBJ2-2; D gene: TRBD1; clone size: NA; V gene: TRBV12-3/TRBV12-4; CDR3 DNA: TGTGCCAGCCGGTCCTCCGGACAGGTCACCGGGGAGCTGTTTTTT; CDR3 protein: CASRSSGQVTGELFF